The 7 T cell receptor beta chains presented below share a single source sample, sequenced in a study of T cells in Graves' hyperthyroidism and ophthalmopathy. Template material for amplifying TCR beta CDR3 regions consisted of RNA transcripts. Using the HTBI primer set, a first-round RT-PCR was run on the TCR CDR3. TCRdb ran MiXCR on the multiplex PCR reads and lists one entry per CDR3 protein. Of almost 600,000 distinct CDR3 sequences in the sample, more than 11% were seen once. The material sequenced was blood. These receptors were collected from a woman in her twenties or thirties with Graves' hyperthyroidism that later progressed to Graves' ophthalmopathy.

The chain uses TRBV20-1 and TRBJ1-3, with D unclear. CDR1 is DFQATT and CDR2 is SNEGSKA in the germline V gene (reference sequence). The CDR3 contains 13 residues. The V and J ends lost 3 bases and 4 bases respectively, with 10 bases between them. CDR3 amino acids: CSASGEDGNTIYF. DNA of the CDR3: TGCAGTGCTAGCGGTGAGGACGGAAACACCATATATTTT.

This clonotype came up many times. V gene TRBV12-3 or TRBV12-4 combines with J gene TRBJ1-6, with TRBD1 matching over 7 bases. There are 14 residues in the CDR3. With 1 base clipped from V and 8 bases from J, the junction kept 2 bases outside the gene matches. The CDR3 region has the DNA TGTGCCAGCAGTTTAGAGACAGGGTATTCACCCCTCCACTTT. Its protein product is CASSLETGYSPLHF.

There are many counts of this clonotype. V usage is TRBV28 and J usage is TRBJ1-2, with D possibly TRBD1 on 5 matching bases. This CDR3 is built from 14 residues. Germline V gene sequence: CDR1 MDHEN, CDR2 SYDVKM. Trimming took 7 bases from V and 4 from J, leaving 16 bases between them. CDR3 amino acids: CASKDGTDPYGYTF. CDR3 bases: TGTGCCAGCAAGGACGGGACGGACCCCTATGGCTACACCTTC.

The chain employs TRBV4-1 and TRBJ2-4; 9 bases are a match to TRBD1. Germline V gene data show CDR1 as MGHRA and CDR2 as YSYEKL. Trimming at V came to 3 bases and at J to 0 bases, leaving 9 bases not matched to a gene. The CDR3 is made up of 18 amino acids. The CDR3: CASSQHAGTGLAKNIQYF. The CDR3 DNA is TGCGCCAGCAGCCAGCACGCCGGGACAGGGCTAGCCAAAAACATTCAGTACTTC.

This clonotype was counted ten times or more. V is TRBV29-1 and J is TRBJ1-4, with unresolved D. Trimming left V 6 bases short and J 0 bases short, with 11 bases between. This CDR3 is 14 amino acids long. The germline gives CDR1 SQVTM, CDR2 ANQGSEA. The CDR3 DNA reads as TGCAGCGTCGCCGACGGGGCAACTAATGAAAAACTGTTTTTT. Translation gives CSVADGATNEKLFF.

This clonotype was seen ten or more times. One end of the junction fails to match germline, which may point to a read error. The chain uses TRBV2 and TRBJ2-1; D possibly uses TRBD1 or TRBD2 (5 bases each). Germline values: CDR1 SNHLY, CDR2 FYNNEI. The CDR3 has 14 residues. CDR3 coding DNA: TGTGCCAGCAGTGTGGGACCGAACTACGATGAGCAGTTCTTC. Translating gives CASSVGPNYDEQFF.

This clonotype was observed a handful of times. V and J are TRBV29-1 and TRBJ2-5; 9 nucleotides line up with TRBD2. In germline, CDR1 is SQVTM, CDR2 ANQGSEA. The V segment lost 4 bases and the J segment 4 bases; nucleotides outside the gene matches: 4. The CDR3 totals 13 residues. The CDR3 DNA follows: TGCAGCGTTGGGCCGACTAGCGGAGAGACCCAGTACTTC. Residues: CSVGPTSGETQYF.